This is a list of T cell receptor beta chains from one sample in a study of blood T cell repertoires in COVID-19. TCRdb keeps only in-frame clones here, not all; method: immunoSEQ multiplex PCR. The profile shows 130,000 or so clones, about four fifths of them singletons. What was sequenced was peripheral blood. The receptors derive from a woman of 80 years or more with acute or convalescent COVID-19. CDR3s include the opening cysteine and the closing phenylalanine or tryptophan. The D gene is left open where the match is weak. Size is stated for part of the rows, as once, few or many counts, or as a class when the clone is expanded.

TRBD1	TRBV11-2	TRBJ2-2	-	CASSFWTGRRGELFF	TGTGCCAGCAGCTTTTGGACAGGGCGACGCGGGGAGCTGTTTTTT
-	TRBV5-1	TRBJ2-1	-	CASSLAASAGTSYNEQFF	TGCGCCAGCAGCTTGGCCGCTAGCGCGGGGACCTCCTACAATGAGCAGTTCTTC
TRBD1	TRBV5-6	TRBJ2-5	-	CASSRDRVGETQYF	TGTGCCAGCAGCCGGGACAGGGTGGGAGAGACCCAGTACTTC
-	TRBV29-1	TRBJ2-4	few	CSFEGGGGNIQYF	TGCAGCTTTGAAGGAGGGGGAGGGAACATTCAGTACTTC
-	TRBV7-2	TRBJ1-4	-	CASSLQGPKTNEKLFF	TGTGCCAGCAGCTTACAGGGGCCTAAAACTAATGAAAAACTGTTTTTT
-	TRBV28	TRBJ2-3	-	CASASPLRTDTQYF	TGTGCCAGCGCGAGTCCTCTGCGCACAGATACGCAGTATTTT
-	TRBV5-4	TRBJ2-7	few	CASSLGGQRISYEQYF	TGTGCCAGCAGCTTGGGTGGACAGAGGATCTCCTACGAGCAGTACTTC
-	TRBV7-9	TRBJ1-1	-	CASSPYGGALLAEAFF	TGTGCCAGCAGTCCCTACGGGGGGGCACTTCTGGCTGAAGCTTTCTTT
TRBD1	TRBV30	TRBJ1-3	-	CAWSTRQGSTIYF	TGTGCCTGGAGTACCAGACAGGGAAGCACCATATATTTT
TRBD1	TRBV7-9	TRBJ1-1	-	CASSLTGNGNTEAFF	TGTGCCAGCAGCTTGACAGGGAATGGGAACACTGAAGCTTTCTTT
TRBD1	TRBV19	TRBJ1-1	-	CASRLTGTGPPPDTEAFF	TGTGCCAGTAGACTGACCGGGACAGGGCCCCCTCCGGACACTGAAGCTTTCTTT
TRBD2	TRBV7-2	TRBJ2-1	-	CASSSTSGEGEQFF	TGTGCCAGCAGCTCGACTAGCGGGGAAGGTGAGCAGTTCTTC
-	TRBV7-6	TRBJ1-3	-	CASSLSGGDFGNTIYF	TGTGCCAGCAGCTTGAGTGGAGGGGATTTTGGAAACACCATATATTTT
TRBD1	TRBV7-3	TRBJ2-3	-	CASRGQGTDTQYF	TGTGCCAGCAGAGGACAGGGCACGGATACGCAGTATTTT
-	TRBV20-1	TRBJ1-2	few	CSAADYYGYTF	TGCAGTGCAGCAGACTACTATGGCTACACCTTC
-	TRBV3-1/TRBV3-2	TRBJ1-1	-	CASSHREVNTEAFF	TGTGCCAGCAGCCACAGGGAAGTGAACACTGAAGCTTTCTTT
-	TRBV2	TRBJ2-7	-	CASRGRSAGYEQYF	TGTGCCAGCAGAGGGAGGTCTGCCGGCTACGAGCAGTACTTC
TRBD2	TRBV3-1/TRBV3-2	TRBJ2-3	-	CASSQRGAGKAQYF	TGTGCCAGCAGCCAACGGGGAGCGGGGAAAGCGCAGTATTTT
-	TRBV12-3/TRBV12-4	TRBJ1-6	-	CASTKQGSPLHF	TGTGCCAGCACCAAACAGGGTTCACCCCTCCACTTT
-	TRBV7-2	TRBJ2-1	-	CASSLFSKSTYGGYNEQFF	TGTGCCAGCAGCTTATTCTCCAAATCTACGTATGGAGGTTACAATGAGCAGTTCTTC
TRBD2	TRBV2	TRBJ2-1	-	CASSAQRGSYNEQFF	TGTGCCAGCAGTGCCCAGCGGGGGTCATACAATGAGCAGTTCTTC
TRBD1	TRBV3-1/TRBV3-2	TRBJ1-3	once	CASSRETGSGNTIYF	TGTGCCAGCAGCCGGGAGACAGGGTCTGGAAACACCATATATTTT
-	TRBV7-6	TRBJ1-2	-	CASSPIYGYTF	TGTGCCAGCAGCCCAATCTATGGCTACACCTTC
-	TRBV14	TRBJ2-6	-	CASSRNTVSSGANVLTF	TGTGCCAGCAGCCGCAACACCGTCTCCTCTGGGGCCAACGTCCTGACTTTC
-	TRBV19	TRBJ1-1	few	CASSTTGRMNTEAFF	TGTGCCAGTAGTACGACAGGACGGATGAACACTGAAGCTTTCTTT